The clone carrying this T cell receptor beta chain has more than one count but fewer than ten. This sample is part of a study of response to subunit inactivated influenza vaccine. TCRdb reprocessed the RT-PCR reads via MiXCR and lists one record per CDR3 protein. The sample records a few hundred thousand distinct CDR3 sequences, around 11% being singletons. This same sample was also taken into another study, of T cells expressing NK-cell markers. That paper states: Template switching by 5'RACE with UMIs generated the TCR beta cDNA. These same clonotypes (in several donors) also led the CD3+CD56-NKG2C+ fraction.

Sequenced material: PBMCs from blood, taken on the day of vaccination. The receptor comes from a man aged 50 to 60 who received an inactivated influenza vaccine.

CDR3: CSASSGRAWNEQFF. DNA for the CDR3: TGCAGTGCTTCTAGCGGGAGGGCCTGGAATGAGCAGTTCTTC. J is TRBJ2-1 and V is TRBV20-1, with TRBD2 identical over 12 bases. V lost 5 bases and J lost 7; bases outside the gene matches: 6. The CDR3 contains 14 residues. CDR1 and CDR2 (germline): DFQATT, SNEGSKA (reference sequence).